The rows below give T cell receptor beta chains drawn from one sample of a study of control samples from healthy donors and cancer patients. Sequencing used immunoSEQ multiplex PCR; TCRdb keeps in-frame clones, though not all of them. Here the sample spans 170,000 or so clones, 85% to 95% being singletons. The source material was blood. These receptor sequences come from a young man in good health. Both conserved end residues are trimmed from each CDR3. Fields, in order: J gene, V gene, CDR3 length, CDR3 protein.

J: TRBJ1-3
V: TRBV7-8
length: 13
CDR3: ASSWDRFSGNTIY

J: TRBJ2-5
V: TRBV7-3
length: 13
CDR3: ASSLSGVSKETQY

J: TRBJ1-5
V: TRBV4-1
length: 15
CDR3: ASSQESVRGPSQPQH

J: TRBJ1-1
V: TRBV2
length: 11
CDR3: ASVEGGNTEAF

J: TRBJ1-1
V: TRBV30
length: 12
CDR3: AWSNGVANGEAF

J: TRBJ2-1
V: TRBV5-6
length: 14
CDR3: ASSLAAARTYNEQF

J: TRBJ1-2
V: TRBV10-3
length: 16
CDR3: AISESEGRKQGANGYT

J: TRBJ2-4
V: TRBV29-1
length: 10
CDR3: SVEGIQGIQY

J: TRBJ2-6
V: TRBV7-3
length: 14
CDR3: ASSPGLFSGANVLT

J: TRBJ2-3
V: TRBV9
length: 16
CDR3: ASSALDLAGSGTDTQY

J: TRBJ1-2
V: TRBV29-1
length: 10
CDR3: SAGTLGYGYT

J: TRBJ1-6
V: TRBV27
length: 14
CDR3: ASSPTLGQFNSPLH

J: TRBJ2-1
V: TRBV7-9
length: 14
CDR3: ASSFGTSGGYNEQF

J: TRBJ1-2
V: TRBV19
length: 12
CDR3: ASSIRQGVYGYT

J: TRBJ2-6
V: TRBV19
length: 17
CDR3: ASSSRAGQGAPGANVLT

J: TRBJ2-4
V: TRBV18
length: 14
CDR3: ASSPPELAEKNIQY

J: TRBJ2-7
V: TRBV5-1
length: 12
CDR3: ASSPRDRPYEQY

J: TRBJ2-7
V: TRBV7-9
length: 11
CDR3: ASSLEGGPEQY

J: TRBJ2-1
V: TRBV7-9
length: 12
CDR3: ASSVRDRTYEAF

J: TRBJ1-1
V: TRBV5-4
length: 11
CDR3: ASSLGGNTEAF

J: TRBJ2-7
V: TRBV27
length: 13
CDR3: ASRGYRDSPYQQY

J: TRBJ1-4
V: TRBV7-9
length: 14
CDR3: ASSLEAGGREGKLF

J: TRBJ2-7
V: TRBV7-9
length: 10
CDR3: ASSLGAYEQY

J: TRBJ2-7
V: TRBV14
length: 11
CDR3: ASSQTRNFKQY

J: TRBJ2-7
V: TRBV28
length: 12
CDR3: ASSSIKGLTGQY

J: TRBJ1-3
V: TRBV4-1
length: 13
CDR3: ASSRNPNSGNTIY

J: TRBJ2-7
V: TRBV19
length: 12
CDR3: ASKPGQGNYEQY

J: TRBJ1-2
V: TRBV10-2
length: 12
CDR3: ASSPQTYNYGYT

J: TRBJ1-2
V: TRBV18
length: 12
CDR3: ASSPDQGEYGYT

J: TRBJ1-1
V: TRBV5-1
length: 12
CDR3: ASSWTGISTEAF

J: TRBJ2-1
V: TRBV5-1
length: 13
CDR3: ASSSAGLTYNEQF

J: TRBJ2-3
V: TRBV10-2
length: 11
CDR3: ASSVSREDTQY

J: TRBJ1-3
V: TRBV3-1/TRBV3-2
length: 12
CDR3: ASSGEGTGNTIY

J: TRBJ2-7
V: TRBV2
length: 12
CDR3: ASSADRELHEQY

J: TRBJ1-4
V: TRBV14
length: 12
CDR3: ASRPAGAREKLF

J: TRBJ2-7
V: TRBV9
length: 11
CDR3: ASSVQPSYEQY

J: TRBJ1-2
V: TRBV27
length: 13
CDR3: ASSHQPTGGDGYT

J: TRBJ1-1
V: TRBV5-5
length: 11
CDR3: ASSLIRNTEAF

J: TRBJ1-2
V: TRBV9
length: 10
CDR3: ASMGRDYGYT

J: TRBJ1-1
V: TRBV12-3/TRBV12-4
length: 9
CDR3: ASRHNTEAF

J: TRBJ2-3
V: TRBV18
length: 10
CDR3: ASSPDADTQY

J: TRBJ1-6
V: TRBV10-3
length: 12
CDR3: AIRSSTGNSPLH

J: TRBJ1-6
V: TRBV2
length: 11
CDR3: ASSEESHSPLH

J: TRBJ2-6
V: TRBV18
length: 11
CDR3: ASSGSGANVLT

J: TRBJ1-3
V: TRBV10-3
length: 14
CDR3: AISEIPEKAGNTIY

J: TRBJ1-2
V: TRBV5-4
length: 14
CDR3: ASSFGQDGMHYGYT